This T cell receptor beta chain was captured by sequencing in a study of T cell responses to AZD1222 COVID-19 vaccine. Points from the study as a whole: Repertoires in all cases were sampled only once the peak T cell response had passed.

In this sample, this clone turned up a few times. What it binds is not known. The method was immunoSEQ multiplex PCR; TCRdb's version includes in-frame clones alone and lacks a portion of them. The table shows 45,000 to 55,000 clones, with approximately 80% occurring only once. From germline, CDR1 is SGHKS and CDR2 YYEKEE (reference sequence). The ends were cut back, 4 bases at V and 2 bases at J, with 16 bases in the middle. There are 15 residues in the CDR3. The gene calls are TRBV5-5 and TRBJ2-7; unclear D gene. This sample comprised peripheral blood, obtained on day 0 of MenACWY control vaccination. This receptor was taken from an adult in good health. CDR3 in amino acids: CASSPQVVTPYEQYF. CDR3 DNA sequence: TGTGCCAGCAGCCCGCAAGTGGTCACCCCCTACGAGCAGTACTTC.